Below are 2 T cell receptor beta chains sequenced from a single sample in a study of T cell repertoires in cytomegalovirus infection. One entry per CDR3 protein results from TCRdb running MiXCR on the reads. The sample records 750,000 to 900,000 distinct CDR3 sequences, just under 30% being singletons. Their target antigens are unknown. Sequences were derived from cultured CD8+ T cells from PBMCs, sampled from culture after CMV antigen stimulation. These receptor sequences come from a human donor in good health (CMV status not recorded). Some clones in this sample may be carry-over from other donors' samples.

On this clonotype: Possible read error: a much larger clone is one base away. DNA for the CDR3: TGTGCCAGCAGCCAAAAGGAGAGGCTGAACTATGGCTACACCTTC. Translated, it gives CASSQKERLNYGYTF. V usage is TRBV7-6 and J usage is TRBJ1-2; D uncertain. V was clipped by 5 bases and J by 2 bases, with 15 bases between them. This CDR3 spans 15 amino acids. CDR1 and CDR2 from the germline V gene are SGHVS and FNYEAQ.

The rearrangement uses TRBV10-3 and TRBJ1-2; no clear D. Germline values: CDR1 ENHRY, CDR2 SYGVKD. Trimming removed 4 bases from V and 7 bases from J, with 16 bases in between. The CDR3 loop spans 14 amino acids. CDR3: CAISAGLLGSGYTF. DNA for the CDR3: TGTGCCATCAGTGCGGGGTTGCTAGGAAGTGGCTACACCTTC.